This is a list of T cell receptor beta chains from one sample in a study of blood T cell repertoires in COVID-19. Sequencing was performed with immunoSEQ multiplex PCR; in TCRdb, only in-frame clones are kept and a portion is missing. The sample lists 250,000 or so clones; roughly 89% were seen once. The sample consisted of peripheral blood. These receptors all stem from a woman aged 40 to 50 who had recovered from COVID-19. Each CDR3 is given with its conserved first and last residue. The order of the fields is V gene, clone size, D gene, J gene, CDR3 length, CDR3 protein, CDR3 DNA. D genes are given only for firm matches. Only some rows state a clone size, as once, few, many or a class for expanded clones.

TRBV11-3	NA	TRBD1	TRBJ1-2	16	CASSRTGTGFGYGYTF	TGTGCCAGCAGCCGAACCGGGACAGGGTTTGGCTATGGCTACACCTTC
TRBV5-6	NA	TRBD2	TRBJ2-2	17	CASSLDRAGGHTGELFF	TGTGCCAGCAGCTTGGATCGGGCGGGAGGTCACACCGGGGAGCTGTTTTTT
TRBV3-1/TRBV3-2	once	NA	TRBJ2-1	14	CASSQGVRPGEQFF	TGTGCCAGCAGCCAAGGTGTCCGTCCGGGAGAGCAGTTCTTC
TRBV3-1/TRBV3-2	NA	NA	TRBJ2-7	14	CASSQGQTSSEQYF	TGTGCCAGCAGCCAGGGACAAACCTCCTCCGAGCAGTACTTC
TRBV5-1	NA	TRBD1	TRBJ2-5	18	CASSLAHTRTGGFETQYF	TGCGCCAGCAGCTTGGCCCATACTCGGACAGGGGGTTTCGAGACCCAGTACTTC
TRBV18	NA	TRBD1	TRBJ2-7	15	CASSTGTGDTYEQYF	TGTGCCAGCTCAACCGGGACAGGGGACACCTACGAGCAGTACTTC
TRBV19	NA	TRBD2	TRBJ2-5	15	CASSVLAGAPETQYF	TGTGCCAGTAGTGTTCTAGCGGGGGCGCCGGAGACCCAGTACTTC
TRBV27	NA	TRBD2	TRBJ2-1	15	CASSLSLAEFNEQFF	TGTGCCAGCAGTTTGTCGCTAGCGGAGTTCAATGAGCAGTTCTTC
TRBV11-2	NA	NA	TRBJ1-5	14	CASSLDVSSSSQHF	TGTGCCAGCAGCTTAGATGTGTCCTCTTCTTCCCAGCATTTT
TRBV5-6	NA	NA	TRBJ1-6	16	CASSRGSGITKGPLHF	TGTGCCAGCAGCCGGGGTTCGGGAATAACAAAAGGACCCCTCCACTTT
TRBV13	NA	TRBD2	TRBJ2-3	14	CASSGSGGPDTQYF	TGTGCCAGCAGCGGATCGGGGGGTCCAGATACGCAGTATTTT
TRBV19	few	NA	TRBJ2-7	15	CASSIVGTGMYEQYF	TGTGCCAGTAGTATAGTGGGTACAGGAATGTACGAGCAGTACTTC
TRBV3-1/TRBV3-2	NA	NA	TRBJ2-3	15	CASSYPGSRTDTQYF	TGTGCCAGCAGCTACCCGGGATCCCGCACAGATACGCAGTATTTT
TRBV7-2	NA	TRBD2	TRBJ2-2	16	CASSPRTSGPTGELFF	TGTGCCAGCAGCCCAAGGACTAGCGGGCCCACCGGGGAGCTGTTTTTT